This passage covers 10 T cell receptor beta chains from one sample sequenced in a study of blood T cell repertoires in COVID-19 (dated by TCRdb to 2019 to 2021). Library creation used the immunoSEQ multiplex PCR assay. Not all clones reach the TCRdb copy of this immuneACCESS table, which keeps in-frame sequences only. Checked studies attribute under half of the gap to unresolved V genes and leave the rest unexplained. The sample records approximately 220,000 clones, around 89% of which are singletons. About 1.2% of the sample rests with the top ten. Sample: PBMCs or T cells enriched from blood (not recorded which). These receptor sequences come from a man aged 30 to 45 who had recovered from COVID-19.

This chain joins TRBV29-1 and TRBJ2-3; 10 bases are a match to TRBD2. CDR1 is SQVTM and CDR2 is ANQGSEA in the germline V gene. The CDR3 totals 14 residues. The trim removed 2 bases at V and 7 bases at J, leaving 6 bases unmatched. The CDR3 is CSVEQAGGPHTQYF. As DNA, the CDR3 is TGCAGCGTTGAACAAGCGGGAGGGCCCCATACGCAGTATTTT.

The V gene is TRBV7-2, the J gene TRBJ2-2, with TRBD1 matching 9 bases. Germline CDR1 reads SGHTA; CDR2 reads FQGNSA. J was trimmed by 7 bases and V by 1 base; bases with no gene match: 4. This CDR3 comprises 15 residues. CDR3 loop: CASSLVQGANGELFF. As DNA, the CDR3 is TGTGCCAGCAGCTTAGTACAGGGGGCTAACGGGGAGCTGTTTTTT.

V is TRBV2 and J is TRBJ2-2; 14 nucleotides align to TRBD2. This CDR3 spans 18 amino acids. Germline-derived CDR1 and CDR2 are SNHLY and FYNNEI. The V and J ends lost 5 bases and 4 bases, in that order; junction bases with no gene match: 9. The chain's CDR3 is CASSPTSGRGAVTGELFF. Here the CDR3 DNA reads TGTGCCAGCAGTCCGACTAGCGGGAGGGGGGCGGTCACCGGGGAGCTGTTTTTT.

The V call is TRBV5-1, the J call TRBJ2-1; 7 positions agree with TRBD2. V lost 3 bases and J lost 10; bases outside the gene matches: 19. CDR3 length: 17 residues. Per the germline V gene, CDR1 is SGHRS and CDR2 is YFSETQ. The CDR3 loop reads CASSYQVGAGPVTEQFF. DNA of the CDR3: TGCGCCAGCAGCTACCAGGTAGGAGCGGGACCCGTTACCGAGCAGTTCTTC.

The V call is TRBV27, the J call TRBJ2-2; 11 bases match TRBD2. The V gene's germline CDR1 is MNHEY and CDR2 SMNVEV (reference sequence). There are 19 residues in the CDR3. Trimming cost V 7 bases and J 2 bases; bases outside gene matches: 15. CDR3 loop: CASKKYLTSGGDNTGELFF. In DNA, the CDR3 is TGTGCCAGCAAAAAATACCTAACTAGCGGGGGTGATAACACCGGGGAGCTGTTTTTT.

The CDR3 DNA reads TGTGCCAGCAGCTTAAATGCGGGGGGGGTGATCACTGAAGCTTTCTTT. As protein: CASSLNAGGVITEAFF. The rearrangement joins TRBV7-2 to TRBJ1-1; a possible D gene is TRBD1 (5 bases). Germline V lookup: CDR1 SGHTA, CDR2 FQGNSA. Trimming removed 2 bases at V and 4 bases at J, with 17 bases between. This CDR3 region has 16 residues.

The V call is TRBV6-2 or TRBV6-3, the J call TRBJ2-7, with TRBD1 as a possible D gene (5 bases). The V and J ends lost 2 bases and 0 bases respectively, with 8 bases between them. This CDR3 has 14 amino acids. CDR1 and CDR2 from the germline V gene are MNHEY and SVGEGT. As DNA, the CDR3 is TGTGCCAGCAGTTACGGTGACAGCTCCTACGAGCAGTACTTC. It codes for CASSYGDSSYEQYF.

This chain links TRBV10-3 with TRBJ1-2; TRBD1 might be the D (6 bases). Germline CDR1 ENHRY, CDR2 SYGVKD. Trimming removed 2 bases at V and 7 bases at J, with 11 bases between. CDR3 length: 13 amino acids. The CDR3 bases are TGTGCCATCAGTGAGACAGGGTTAGGTGGCTACACCTTC. Translation gives CAISETGLGGYTF.

The chain has TRBV25-1 and TRBJ1-5; D is undetermined. The CDR3 has 15 amino acids. Germline V gene lookup returns CDR1 MGHDK and CDR2 SYGVNS. V gave up 4 bases and J gave up 3 bases, with 13 bases separating them. This CDR3 reads CASSARARDNQPQHF. DNA for the CDR3: TGTGCCAGCAGTGCCCGAGCCCGGGACAATCAGCCCCAGCATTTT.

J is TRBJ1-1 and V is TRBV6-2 or TRBV6-3; 8 bases match TRBD1. Germline V gene sequence: CDR1 MNHEY, CDR2 SVGEGT. The J segment lost 4 bases and the V segment lost 2 bases, leaving 6 bases of the junction unmatched. The CDR3 extends over 15 amino acids. DNA of the CDR3: TGTGCCAGCAGTTACACCCGGACAGGGCGCACTGAAGCTTTCTTT. It yields the protein CASSYTRTGRTEAFF.